The 8 T cell receptor beta chains in this list originate from one sample, sequenced in a study of blood T cell repertoires in COVID-19. Libraries were prepared by immunoSEQ multiplex PCR; TCRdb keeps only in-frame clonotypes and omits some of them. The sample holds about 28,000 clones, roughly 87% seen once. Specimen: peripheral blood. The source is a man in his 60s with active COVID-19.

The chain uses TRBV3-1 (or the pseudogene TRBV3-2) and TRBJ2-1, with 9 positions matching TRBD1. Germline assignment: CDR1 LGHDT and CDR2 YNNKEL (reference sequence). J gave up 7 bases and V 1 base, and 5 bases lay outside the gene matches. CDR3 length equals 15 residues. CDR3 protein: CASSQGGQGVNEQFF. CDR3 in DNA: TGTGCCAGCAGCCAAGGGGGACAGGGAGTGAATGAGCAGTTCTTC.

V is TRBV4-1 and J is TRBJ1-5, with 8 nucleotides matching TRBD1. This CDR3 comprises 18 residues. Per germline, CDR1 MGHRA and CDR2 YSYEKL. Germline trimming cut 0 bases from V and 0 bases from J; bases unmatched to any gene: 7. The CDR3 sequence: CASSQDPGTGTSNQPQHF. CDR3 nucleotide sequence: TGCGCCAGCAGCCAAGATCCCGGGACAGGCACTAGCAATCAGCCCCAGCATTTT.

The J gene is TRBJ2-7, the V gene TRBV5-1, with D uncertain. The CDR3 spans 12 residues. Germline V gives CDR1 SGHRS, CDR2 YFSETQ. Trimming removed 1 base at V and 4 bases at J, with 6 bases between. The CDR3 here is CASSLSQYEQYF. As DNA, the CDR3 is TGCGCCAGCAGCTTGTCGCAGTACGAGCAGTACTTC. The full variable domain, rest sourced from reference TRBV5-1 and TRBJ2-7, is KAGVTQTPRYLIKTRGQQVTLSCSPISGHRSVSWYQQTPGQGLQFLFEYFSETQRNKGNFPGRFSGRQFSNSRSEMNVSTLELGDSALYLCASSLSQYEQYFGPGTRLTVT.

The CDR3 protein is CASRQGRSGYTF. CDR3 sequence (DNA): TGTGCCAGCCGACAGGGAAGAAGTGGCTACACCTTC. This sequence joins TRBV6-5 and TRBJ1-2; TRBD1 aligns across 7 bases. The CDR3 is 12 residues long. From germline, CDR1 is MNHEY and CDR2 SVGAGI. Losses at the gene ends were 8 bases for V and 7 bases for J; bases not matched to a gene: 7.

Only a few counts were recorded for this clone. The J gene is TRBJ1-2, the V gene TRBV19; TRBD1 might be the D (6 bases). CDR1 LNHDA and CDR2 SQIVND come from the germline V gene (reference sequence). The CDR3 covers 14 residues. The V end lost 6 bases, the J end lost 6 bases, and 17 bases lay between the germline ends. CDR3 DNA: TGTGCCAGTAGATGGGCCAGGGGCTTGGATGGCTACACCTTC. Translating gives CASRWARGLDGYTF.

Only one count was recorded for this clone. The rearrangement links TRBV6-4 to TRBJ2-3, with D uncertain. The CDR3 runs 13 residues. CDR1 and CDR2 from the germline V gene are MRHNA and SNTAGT. V was trimmed by 4 bases and J by 2 bases, leaving 7 bases between them. In DNA form, the CDR3 reads TGTGCCAGCAGTGCCCGTTACACAGATACGCAGTATTTT. This encodes CASSARYTDTQYF.

V gene TRBV27 combines with J gene TRBJ1-2, with D hard to call. V was pared by 4 bases and J by 3 bases, with 6 bases between. The CDR3 has 12 amino acids. Germline V gives CDR1 MNHEY, CDR2 SMNVEV (reference sequence). The CDR3 DNA reads as TGTGCCAGCAGTTCCCGGGACTATGGCTACACCTTC. Amino acids: CASSSRDYGYTF.

This chain joins TRBV28 and TRBJ1-2; D unclear. V was pared by 5 bases and J by 1 base, with 5 bases between. Germline lookup yields CDR1 MDHEN and CDR2 SYDVKM. CDR3 length equals 12 residues. This CDR3 is CASSPLNYGYTF. Written as DNA, the CDR3 is TGTGCCAGCAGTCCCCTTAACTATGGCTACACCTTC.